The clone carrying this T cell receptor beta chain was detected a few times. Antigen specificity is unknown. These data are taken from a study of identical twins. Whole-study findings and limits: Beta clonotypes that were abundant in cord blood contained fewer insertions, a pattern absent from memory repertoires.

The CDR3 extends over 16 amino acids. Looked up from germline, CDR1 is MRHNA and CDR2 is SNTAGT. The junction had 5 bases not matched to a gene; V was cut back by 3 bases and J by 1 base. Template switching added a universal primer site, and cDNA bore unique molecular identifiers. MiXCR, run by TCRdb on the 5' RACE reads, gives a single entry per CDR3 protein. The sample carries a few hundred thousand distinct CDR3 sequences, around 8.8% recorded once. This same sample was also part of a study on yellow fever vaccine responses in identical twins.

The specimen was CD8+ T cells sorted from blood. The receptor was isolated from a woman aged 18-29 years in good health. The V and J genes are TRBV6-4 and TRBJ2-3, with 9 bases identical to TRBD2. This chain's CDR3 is CASSEGLAGRTDTQYF. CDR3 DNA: TGTGCCAGCAGTGAAGGGCTAGCGGGGCGCACAGATACGCAGTATTTT.